This T cell receptor (beta chain) was identified in a study of cytomegalovirus exposure and HLA in healthy donors. This clone was recorded a few times. PCR used 60 Vbeta primers and 13 Jbeta primers. Produced via immunoSEQ multiplex PCR; TCRdb's table is partial and in-frame only. The sample has over 200,000 clones, more than 75% seen once. The clonotype comes from a male donor in good health and CMV-seronegative. The source material was PBMCs.

The CDR3 region has the DNA TGCGCCAGCAGCCCAGGGGACAGGATCTCTGAAGCTTTCTTT. Its protein product is CASSPGDRISEAFF. This sequence joins TRBV5-1 and TRBJ1-1; 8 bases match TRBD1. V lost 4 bases, J lost 6 bases, and 8 bases stayed unmatched. Per germline, CDR1 SGHRS and CDR2 YFSETQ. The CDR3 is 14 residues long.